This T cell receptor (beta chain) was profiled in a study of shared clonotypes between healthy human individuals. The study's findings and limits: Donor scarcity curtailed the genetic and exposure-history diversity represented herein. Depth of sequencing was expected to influence donor clonotype sharing.

On this clone itself: Its antigen remains unidentified.

Repertoires were generated with immunoSEQ multiplex PCR, while TCRdb's copy carries only in-frame clones and drops some. Here the sample spans around 2.1 million clones, approximately 94% being singletons. Naivety among CD8 cells was defined by CD45RO negativity and positive CCR7 selection, thereby excluding terminally differentiated effector memory CD45RA+ cells. This CDR3 contains 16 residues. Germline V gene sequence: CDR1 LGHNA, CDR2 YSLEER. After removal of 0 bases from V and 4 bases from J, the junction contained 8 bases not matched to a gene. The source material was naive CD8+ T cells from PBMCs. This chain joins TRBV4-3 and TRBJ2-7; 8 nucleotides match TRBD1. The clonotype comes from a man in his late teens or twenties in good health. Some clones in this sample may be carry-over from other donors' samples. CDR3: CASSQDPATGEYEQYF. For the CDR3, the DNA is TGCGCCAGCAGCCAAGATCCCGCGACAGGGGAGTACGAGCAGTACTTC.